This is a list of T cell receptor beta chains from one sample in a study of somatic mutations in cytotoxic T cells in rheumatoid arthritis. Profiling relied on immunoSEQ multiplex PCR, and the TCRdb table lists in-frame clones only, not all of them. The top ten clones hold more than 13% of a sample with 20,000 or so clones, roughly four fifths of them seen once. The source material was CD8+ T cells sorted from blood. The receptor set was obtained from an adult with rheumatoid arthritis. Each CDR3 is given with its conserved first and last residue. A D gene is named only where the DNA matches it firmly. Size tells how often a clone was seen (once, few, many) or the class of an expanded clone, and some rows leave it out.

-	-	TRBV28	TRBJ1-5	TGTGCCAGCAGTTCCTCCGGGTCTTATACCTATAGCAATCAGCCCCAGCATTTT	CASSSSGSYTYSNQPQHF
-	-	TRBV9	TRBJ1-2	TGTGCCAGCAGCGTAGGTTCCCCGGTCTATGGCTACACCTTC	CASSVGSPVYGYTF
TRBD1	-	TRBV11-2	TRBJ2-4	TGTGCCAGCAGCTTAGAGGGCAGGGGGCAAGACATTCAGTACTTC	CASSLEGRGQDIQYF
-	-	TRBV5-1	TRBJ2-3	TGCGCCAGCAGCTTGGAGTCTCCCACAGATACGCAGTATTTT	CASSLESPTDTQYF
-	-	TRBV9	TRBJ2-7	TGTGCCAGCAGCGTGTCATCCCGACACTACGAGCAGTACTTC	CASSVSSRHYEQYF
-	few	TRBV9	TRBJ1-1	TGTGCCAGTGCCGCGGGGGGGAACACTGAAGCTTTCTTT	CASAAGGNTEAFF
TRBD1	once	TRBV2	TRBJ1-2	TGTGCCAGCAGTGAAGCGAGGACAGGGCACTATGGCTACACCTTC	CASSEARTGHYGYTF
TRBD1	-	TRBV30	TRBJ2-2	TGTGCCTGGAGTGACAGGGGGAAGAACACCGGGGAGCTGTTTTTT	CAWSDRGKNTGELFF
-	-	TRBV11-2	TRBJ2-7	TGTGCCAGCAGCCCCAGGGGAGCCGAGCAGTACTTC	CASSPRGAEQYF
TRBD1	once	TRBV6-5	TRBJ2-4	TGTGCCAGCAGTTCCATGACAGGGTTCCCCAAAAACATTCAGTACTTC	CASSSMTGFPKNIQYF
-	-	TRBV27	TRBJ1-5	TGTGCCAGCCGGTCAGGGAGCAATCAGCCCCAGCATTTT	CASRSGSNQPQHF
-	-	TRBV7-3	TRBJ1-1	TGTGCCAGCAGCAAAGGGGATGAAGCTTTCTTT	CASSKGDEAFF
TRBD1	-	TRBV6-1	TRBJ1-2	TGTGCCAGCAGTGAAGCAACGGACAGGGTCTTACAGAGTGGCTACACCTTC	CASSEATDRVLQSGYTF
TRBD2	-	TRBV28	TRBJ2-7	TGTGCCAGCAGCCACGGGGGGTACCCCTACGAGCAGTACTTC	CASSHGGYPYEQYF
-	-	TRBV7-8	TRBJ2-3	TGTGCCAGCAGTTGGACTGGGGGGGCGGTTGCAGATACGCAGTATTTT	CASSWTGGAVADTQYF
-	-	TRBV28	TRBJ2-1	TGTGCCAGCAGTTTTGGGCGGGGTAGCTCCTACAATGAGCAGTTCTTC	CASSFGRGSSYNEQFF
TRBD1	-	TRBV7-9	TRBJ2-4	TGTGCCAGCAGCTTATGGGGACAGGGATTAGCCAAAAACATTCAGTACTTC	CASSLWGQGLAKNIQYF
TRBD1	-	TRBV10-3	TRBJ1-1	TGTGCCATCAGGAGGACAGGTGAGAACACTGAAGCTTTCTTT	CAIRRTGENTEAFF
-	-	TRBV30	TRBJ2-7	TGTGCCTGGAGTCACGGGAGTGGGGGCGAGCAGTACTTC	CAWSHGSGGEQYF
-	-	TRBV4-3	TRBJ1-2	TGCGCCAGCAGCTCAAGGGTTTTCTATGGCTACACCTTC	CASSSRVFYGYTF
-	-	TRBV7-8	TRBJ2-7	TGTGCCAGCAGCCAGCACAGGGGGAGGGACTACGAGCAGTACTTC	CASSQHRGRDYEQYF
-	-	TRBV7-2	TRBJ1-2	TGTGCCAGCAGCCCGGTGGGGCATAACTCTAACTATGGCTACACCTTC	CASSPVGHNSNYGYTF
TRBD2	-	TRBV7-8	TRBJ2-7	TGTGCCAGCAGCTTACTTACGGGACTAGGATTCTACGAGCAGTACTTC	CASSLLTGLGFYEQYF
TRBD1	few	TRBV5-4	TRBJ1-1	TGTGCCAGCAGTCGAACAGGGGGTATGGACACTGAAGCTTTCTTT	CASSRTGGMDTEAFF
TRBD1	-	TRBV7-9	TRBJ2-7	TGTGCCAGCAGCTTTTACCATCGGACAGGTCAGACCTACGAGCAGTACTTC	CASSFYHRTGQTYEQYF
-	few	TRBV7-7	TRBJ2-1	TGTGCTAGCAGCTTAATGCTTGTCGGGGGATCCTCCTACAATGAGCAGTTCTTC	CASSLMLVGGSSYNEQFF